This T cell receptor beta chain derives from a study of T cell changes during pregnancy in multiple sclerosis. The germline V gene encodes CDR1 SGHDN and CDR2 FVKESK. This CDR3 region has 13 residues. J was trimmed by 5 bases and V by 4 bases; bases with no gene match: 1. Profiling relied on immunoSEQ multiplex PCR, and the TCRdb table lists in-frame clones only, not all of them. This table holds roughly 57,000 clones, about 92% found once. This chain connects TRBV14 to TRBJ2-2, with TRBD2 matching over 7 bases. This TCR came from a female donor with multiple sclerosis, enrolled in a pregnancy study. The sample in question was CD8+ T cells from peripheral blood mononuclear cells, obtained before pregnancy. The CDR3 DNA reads TGTGCCAGCAGCCGGGGAGGGACCGGGGAGCTGTTTTTT. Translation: CASSRGGTGELFF.